Below, one T cell receptor (beta chain) is given with its context. This entry comes from a study of monozygotic twins with inflammatory bowel disease. For each CDR3 protein, TCRdb gives one entry from its re-call of the 5' RACE reads, without DNA. This sample's table reports approximately 340,000 distinct CDR3 sequences. Germline values: CDR1 MGHRA, CDR2 YSYEKL. CDR3 length: 16 amino acids. Source material: blood. The V gene is TRBV4-1, the J gene TRBJ2-3; TCRdb selects TRBD2, and the lack of DNA leaves this call unchecked. The sequence was obtained from a human donor with ulcerative colitis or Crohn's disease, or a healthy co-twin of an affected twin (not recorded which). CDR3 protein: CASSQGASGATDTQYF.